This TCR beta chain was identified during a study of blood T cell repertoires in COVID-19. About the research overall: From the United States, Italy and Spain came samples of acute and convalescent COVID-19. T cells, B-cell-depleted T cells, or PBMCs supplied cDNA or gDNA.

The germline V gene encodes CDR1 LGHDT and CDR2 YNNKEL (reference sequence). The CDR3 is 15 residues long. Trimming left V 2 bases short and J 0 bases short, with 8 bases between. Two consecutive negative NP/OP PCR tests, clearance, or resolved symptoms defined Cohort 3 recovery. In the source study's methods: Nucleated cell number was recorded as an estimate derived from reference gene primer amplification. Clones were sequenced by immunoSEQ multiplex PCR, and TCRdb holds only the in-frame ones, with some missing. That table is the source of V, J and clone size, and D and trimming were worked out from the DNA. The sample lists under 250,000 clones; less than 85% were seen once.

The rearrangement uses TRBV3-1 (or the pseudogene TRBV3-2) and TRBJ1-3; D not resolved. The TCR was taken from a man aged 55-75 years who had recovered from COVID-19. Source material: PBMCs or T cells enriched from blood (not recorded which). The DNA for the CDR3 is TGTGCCAGCAGCCAAAGCGGAGGCTCTGGAAACACCATATATTTT. Translated: CASSQSGGSGNTIYF.